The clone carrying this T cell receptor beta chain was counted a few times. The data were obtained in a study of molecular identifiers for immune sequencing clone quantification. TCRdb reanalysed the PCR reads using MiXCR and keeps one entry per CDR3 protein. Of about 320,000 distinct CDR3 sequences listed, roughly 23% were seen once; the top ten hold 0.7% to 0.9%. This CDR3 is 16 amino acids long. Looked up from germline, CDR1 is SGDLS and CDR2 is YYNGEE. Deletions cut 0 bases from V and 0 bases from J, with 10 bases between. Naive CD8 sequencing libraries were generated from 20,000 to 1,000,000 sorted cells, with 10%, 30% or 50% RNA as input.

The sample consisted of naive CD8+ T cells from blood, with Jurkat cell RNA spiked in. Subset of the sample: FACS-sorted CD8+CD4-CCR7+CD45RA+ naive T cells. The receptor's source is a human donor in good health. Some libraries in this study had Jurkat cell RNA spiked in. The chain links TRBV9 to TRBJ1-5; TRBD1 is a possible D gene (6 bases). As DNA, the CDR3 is TGTGCCAGCAGCGTAGCCCGACAGGATAGCAATCAGCCCCAGCATTTT. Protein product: CASSVARQDSNQPQHF.